The clone carrying this TCR beta chain was observed once. Its antigen is undetermined. Method: immunoSEQ multiplex PCR; TCRdb's copy keeps in-frame clones and lacks some. The data contain approximately 11,000 clones, 70% to 80% of them singletons. Trimming cost V 4 bases and J 4 bases; bases outside gene matches: 6. The germline gives CDR1 SGDLS, CDR2 YYNGEE. The CDR3 is made up of 15 amino acids. The data were obtained in a study of somatic mutations in cytotoxic T cells in rheumatoid arthritis. As for the study in general: Before any treatment began, about 30 ml EDTA peripheral blood was collected from patients right after diagnosis. Flow sorting yielded some V beta antibody-stained T-cell populations at nearly 100% purity, among them V beta1+ cells sequenced for TCRB.

Study-wide findings and caveats: In rheumatoid arthritis patients, unlike healthy controls, CD8+ clonality rose with age. It was found that CD8+ T-cell clonality in rheumatoid arthritis patients did not differ significantly from that in age-matched healthy controls.

The TCR sequence derives from an adult with rheumatoid arthritis. The chain couples TRBV9 to TRBJ2-2; 8 bases are a match to TRBD1. The sequenced material came from CD8+ T cells sorted from blood. In DNA, the CDR3 is TGTGCCAGCAGCCCCTGGACAGGGCTCACCGGGGAGCTGTTTTTT. It yields the protein CASSPWTGLTGELFF.